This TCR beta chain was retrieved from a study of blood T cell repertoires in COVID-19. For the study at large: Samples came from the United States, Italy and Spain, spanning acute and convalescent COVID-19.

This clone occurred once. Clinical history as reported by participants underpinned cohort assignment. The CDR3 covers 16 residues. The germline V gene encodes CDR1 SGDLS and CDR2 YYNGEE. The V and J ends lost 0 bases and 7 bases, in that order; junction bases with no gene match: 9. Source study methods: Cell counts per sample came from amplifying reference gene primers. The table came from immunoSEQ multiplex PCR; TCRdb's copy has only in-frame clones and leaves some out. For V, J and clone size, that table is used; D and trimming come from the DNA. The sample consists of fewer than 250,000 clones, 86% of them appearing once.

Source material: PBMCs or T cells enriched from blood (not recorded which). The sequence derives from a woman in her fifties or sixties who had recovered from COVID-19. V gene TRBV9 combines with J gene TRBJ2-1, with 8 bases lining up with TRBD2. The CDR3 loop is CASSVVPGGPGNEQFF. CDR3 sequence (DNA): TGTGCCAGCAGCGTAGTTCCGGGGGGGCCGGGGAATGAGCAGTTCTTC.